This record covers a single TCR beta chain. The sample is drawn from a study of blood T cell repertoires in COVID-19. V shed 5 bases and J shed 3 bases, with 13 bases lying between them. CDR3 length equals 14 residues. Germline V lookup: CDR1 MDHEN, CDR2 SYDVKM. As originally analysed: By means of reference gene primer amplification, nucleated cell counts were estimated. Clones were read by immunoSEQ multiplex PCR, and TCRdb kept only the in-frame ones, dropping some. That table is the source of V, J and clone size, and D and trimming were worked out from the DNA. The table has approximately 35,000 clones, 80% seen once.

The chain carries TRBV28 and TRBJ1-2, with D possibly TRBD1 on 6 matching bases. This TCR was sampled from a man aged 80 or over with acute or convalescent COVID-19. The specimen was peripheral blood. This chain's CDR3 is CASSNQGPHYGYTF. CDR3 sequence (DNA): TGTGCCAGCAGTAACCAGGGGCCTCACTATGGCTACACCTTC.